The present TCR beta chain was sequenced within a study of control samples from healthy donors and cancer patients. Clones were sequenced by immunoSEQ multiplex PCR, and TCRdb holds only the in-frame ones, with some missing. The sample has about 75,000 clones, 94% seen once. The V gene end was trimmed by 2 bases and the J gene end by 7 bases; junction bases not matched to a gene: 9. The germline CDR1 and CDR2 sequences are SGHRS and YFSETQ. The CDR3 consists of 14 residues. The sequence was collected from a woman in her thirties or forties in good health. The chain uses TRBV5-1 and TRBJ2-7, with 7 positions matching TRBD2. Sequencing was done on a sample of blood. CDR3 sequence: CASSLGAAGREQYF. The CDR3 bases are TGCGCCAGCAGCTTAGGTGCAGCGGGGAGAGAGCAGTACTTC.